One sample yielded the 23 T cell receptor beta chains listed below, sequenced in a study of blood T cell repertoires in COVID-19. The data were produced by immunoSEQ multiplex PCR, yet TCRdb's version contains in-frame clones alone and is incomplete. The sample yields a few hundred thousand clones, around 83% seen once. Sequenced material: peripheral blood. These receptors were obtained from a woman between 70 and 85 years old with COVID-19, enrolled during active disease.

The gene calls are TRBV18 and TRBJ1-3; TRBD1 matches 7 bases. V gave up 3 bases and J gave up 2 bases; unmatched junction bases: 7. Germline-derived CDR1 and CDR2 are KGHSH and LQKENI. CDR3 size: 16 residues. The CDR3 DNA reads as TGTGCCAGCTCACCTGTCCGGGACAGAACTGGAAACACCATATATTTT. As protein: CASSPVRDRTGNTIYF.

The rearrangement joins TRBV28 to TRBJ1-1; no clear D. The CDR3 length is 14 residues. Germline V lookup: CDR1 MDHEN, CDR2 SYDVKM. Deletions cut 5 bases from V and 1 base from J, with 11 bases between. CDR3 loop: CASSRSQANTEAFF. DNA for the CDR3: TGTGCCAGCAGTCGATCCCAGGCGAACACTGAAGCTTTCTTT.

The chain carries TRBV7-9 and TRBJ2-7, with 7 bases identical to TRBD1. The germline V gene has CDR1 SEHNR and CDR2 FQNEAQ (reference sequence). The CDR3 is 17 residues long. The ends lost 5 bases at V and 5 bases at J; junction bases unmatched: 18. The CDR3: CASSLLPRAGGIHEQYF. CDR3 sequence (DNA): TGTGCCAGCAGCCTGCTCCCTCGGGCAGGGGGAATCCACGAGCAGTACTTC.

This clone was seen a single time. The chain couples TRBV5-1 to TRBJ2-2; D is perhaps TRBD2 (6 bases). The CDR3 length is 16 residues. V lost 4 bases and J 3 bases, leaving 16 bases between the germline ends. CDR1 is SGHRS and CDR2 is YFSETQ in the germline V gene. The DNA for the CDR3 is TGCGCCAGCAGCACGCGTGGGGGAGGTGACACCGGGGAGCTGTTTTTT. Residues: CASSTRGGGDTGELFF.

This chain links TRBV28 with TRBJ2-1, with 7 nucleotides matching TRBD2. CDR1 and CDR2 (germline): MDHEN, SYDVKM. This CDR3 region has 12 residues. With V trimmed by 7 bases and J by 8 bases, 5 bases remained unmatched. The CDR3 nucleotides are TGTGCCAGCAAAGCTAGCGGATATGAGCAGTTCTTC. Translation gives CASKASGYEQFF.

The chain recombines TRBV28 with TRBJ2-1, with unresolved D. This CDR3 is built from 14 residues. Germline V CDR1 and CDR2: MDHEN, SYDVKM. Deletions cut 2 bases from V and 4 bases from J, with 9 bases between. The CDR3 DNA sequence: TGTGCCAGCAGTTTAGTTGCTAAGTACAATGAGCAGTTCTTC. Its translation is CASSLVAKYNEQFF.

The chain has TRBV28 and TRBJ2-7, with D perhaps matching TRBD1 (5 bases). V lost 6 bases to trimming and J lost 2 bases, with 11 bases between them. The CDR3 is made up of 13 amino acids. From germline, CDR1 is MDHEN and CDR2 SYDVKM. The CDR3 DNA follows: TGTGCCAGCAGCAGGGCTGAACCCTACGAGCAGTACTTC. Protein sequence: CASSRAEPYEQYF.

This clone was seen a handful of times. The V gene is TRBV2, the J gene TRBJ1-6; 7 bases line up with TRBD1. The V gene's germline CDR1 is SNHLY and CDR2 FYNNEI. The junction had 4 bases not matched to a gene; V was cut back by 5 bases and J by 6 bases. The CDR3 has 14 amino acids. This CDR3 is CASSLGTANSPLHF. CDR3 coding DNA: TGTGCCAGCAGTCTTGGGACAGCTAATTCACCCCTCCACTTT. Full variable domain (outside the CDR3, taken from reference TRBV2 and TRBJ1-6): EPEVTQTPSHQVTQMGQEVILRCVPISNHLYFYWYRQILGQKVEFLVSFYNNEISEKSEIFDDQFSVERPDGSNFTLKIRSTKLEDSAMYFCASSLGTANSPLHFGNGTRLTVT.

For the CDR3, the DNA is TGCGCCAGCAGTGATTTCGGGGAGAGCTCCTACGAGCAGTACTTC. It specifies CASSDFGESSYEQYF. The chain is built from TRBV10-1 and TRBJ2-7; tentatively, D is TRBD2 (5 bases). The CDR3 runs 15 residues. Germline-derived CDR1 and CDR2 are WNHNN and SYGVQD (reference sequence). Trimming shortened V by 3 bases and J by 0 bases, and 12 bases separated the two germline ends.

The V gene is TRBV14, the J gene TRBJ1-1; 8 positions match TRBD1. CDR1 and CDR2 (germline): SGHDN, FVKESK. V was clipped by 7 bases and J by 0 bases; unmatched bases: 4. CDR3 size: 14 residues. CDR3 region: CASTRTGLNTEAFF. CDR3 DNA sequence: TGTGCCAGCACACGGACAGGGCTGAACACTGAAGCTTTCTTT.

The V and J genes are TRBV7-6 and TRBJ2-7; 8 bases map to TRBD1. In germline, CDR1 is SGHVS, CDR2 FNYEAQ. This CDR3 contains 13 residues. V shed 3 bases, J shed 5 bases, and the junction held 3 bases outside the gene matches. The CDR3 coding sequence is TGTGCCAGCAGCTTTTCAGGGGGCGACGAGCAGTACTTC. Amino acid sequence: CASSFSGGDEQYF.

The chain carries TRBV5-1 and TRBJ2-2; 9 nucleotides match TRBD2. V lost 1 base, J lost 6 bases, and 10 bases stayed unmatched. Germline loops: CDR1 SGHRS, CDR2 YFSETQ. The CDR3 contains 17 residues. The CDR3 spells CASSLPSGTTGAGELFF. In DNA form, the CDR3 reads TGCGCCAGCAGCTTGCCTAGCGGGACTACCGGCGCCGGGGAGCTGTTTTTT.

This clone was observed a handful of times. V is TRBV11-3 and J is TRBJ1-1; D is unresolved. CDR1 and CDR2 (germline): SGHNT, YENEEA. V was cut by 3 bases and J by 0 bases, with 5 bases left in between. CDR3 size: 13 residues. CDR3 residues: CASSFGLNTEAFF. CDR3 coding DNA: TGTGCCAGCAGCTTCGGGTTGAACACTGAAGCTTTCTTT.

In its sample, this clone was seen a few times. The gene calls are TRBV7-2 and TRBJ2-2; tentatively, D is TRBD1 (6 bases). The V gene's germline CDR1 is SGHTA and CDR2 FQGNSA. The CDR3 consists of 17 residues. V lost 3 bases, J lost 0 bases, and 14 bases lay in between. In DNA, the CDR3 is TGTGCCAGCAGCTTCGCCTCCTGGACAGCGAACACCGGGGAGCTGTTTTTT. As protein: CASSFASWTANTGELFF.

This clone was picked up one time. The CDR3 region has the DNA TGTGCCAGTAGTATAATTAGCGAAGAGACCCAGTACTTC. Translating gives CASSIISEETQYF. The rearrangement joins TRBV19 to TRBJ2-5; D is possibly TRBD2 (5 bases). This CDR3 comprises 13 residues. The germline gives CDR1 LNHDA, CDR2 SQIVND (reference sequence). Trimming cost V 2 bases and J 3 bases, with 7 bases left between them.

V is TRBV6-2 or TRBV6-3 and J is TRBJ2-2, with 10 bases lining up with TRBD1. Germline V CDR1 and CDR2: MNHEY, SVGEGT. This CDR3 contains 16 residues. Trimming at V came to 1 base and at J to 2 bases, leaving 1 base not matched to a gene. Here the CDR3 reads CASSYWDRGNTGELFF. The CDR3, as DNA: TGTGCCAGCAGTTACTGGGACAGGGGAAACACCGGGGAGCTGTTTTTT.

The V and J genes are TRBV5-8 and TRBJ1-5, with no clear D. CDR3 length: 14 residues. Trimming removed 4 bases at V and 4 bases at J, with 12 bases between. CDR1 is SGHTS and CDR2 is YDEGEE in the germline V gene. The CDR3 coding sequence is TGTGCCAGCAGCCCGGCGGTGGATAATCAGCCCCAGCATTTT. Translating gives CASSPAVDNQPQHF.

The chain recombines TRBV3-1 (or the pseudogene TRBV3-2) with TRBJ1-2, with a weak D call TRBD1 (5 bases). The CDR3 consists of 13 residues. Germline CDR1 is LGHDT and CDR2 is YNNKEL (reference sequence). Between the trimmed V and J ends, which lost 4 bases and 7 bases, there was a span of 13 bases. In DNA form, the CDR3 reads TGTGCCAGCAGCCCCTTGGGGGGATCTGGCTACACCTTC. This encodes CASSPLGGSGYTF.

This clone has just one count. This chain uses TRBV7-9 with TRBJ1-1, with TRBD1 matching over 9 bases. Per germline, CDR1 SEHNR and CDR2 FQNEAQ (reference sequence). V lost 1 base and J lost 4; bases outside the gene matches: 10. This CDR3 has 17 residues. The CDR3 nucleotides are TGTGCCAGCAGCTTAGTAGGACAGGGGATTTTTCGCACTGAAGCTTTCTTT. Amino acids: CASSLVGQGIFRTEAFF.

The CDR3 here is CASSLSWNTEAFF. In DNA form, the CDR3 reads TGTGCCAGCTCACTCTCGTGGAACACTGAAGCTTTCTTT. The rearrangement joins TRBV18 to TRBJ1-1; D not resolved. The V end lost 4 bases, the J end lost 1 base, and 7 bases lay between the germline ends. There are 13 residues in the CDR3. Germline-derived CDR1 and CDR2 are KGHSH and LQKENI.

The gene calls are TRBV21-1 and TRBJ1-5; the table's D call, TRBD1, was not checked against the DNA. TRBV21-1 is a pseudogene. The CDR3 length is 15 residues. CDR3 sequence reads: CASSTQSHSNQPQHF. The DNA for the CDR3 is TGTGCCAGCAGCACACAGTCTCATAGCAATCAGCCCCAGCATTTT.

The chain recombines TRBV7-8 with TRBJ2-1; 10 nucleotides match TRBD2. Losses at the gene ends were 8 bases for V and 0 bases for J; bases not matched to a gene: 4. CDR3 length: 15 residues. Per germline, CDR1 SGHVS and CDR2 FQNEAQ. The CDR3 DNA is TGTGCCAGCGGGACTAGCGTTAGCTCCTACAATGAGCAGTTCTTC. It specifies CASGTSVSSYNEQFF.

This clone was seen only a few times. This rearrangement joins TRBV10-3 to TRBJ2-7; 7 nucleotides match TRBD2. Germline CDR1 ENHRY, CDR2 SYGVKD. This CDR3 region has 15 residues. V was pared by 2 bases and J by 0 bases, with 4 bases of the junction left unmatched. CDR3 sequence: CAISEGAGLSYEQYF. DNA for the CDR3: TGTGCCATCAGTGAGGGAGCGGGACTCTCCTACGAGCAGTACTTC.